The clone carrying this TCR beta chain came up many times. Its antigen is currently unknown. The data stem from a study of tumor-infiltrating lymphocytes in glioblastoma multiforme. Study results and caveats: TCR plus mutation findings rest on a single glioblastoma patient.

The V end lost 5 bases, the J end lost 3 bases, and 8 bases lay between the germline ends. This CDR3 comprises 12 residues. The V gene's germline CDR1 is MDHEN and CDR2 SYDVKM. Three nested ARM-PCR rounds with V-beta and C-beta primers built TCRB libraries. TCRdb passed the multiplex PCR reads through MiXCR, listing each CDR3 protein once. The sample includes some 11,000 distinct CDR3 sequences, roughly 71% of them seen just once. The V and J genes are TRBV28 and TRBJ2-7; D might be TRBD1 (6 bases). Sequencing was done on a sample of brain tumor tissue. This TCR was recovered from a male donor with glioblastoma. The CDR3 nucleotides are TGTGCCAGCAGTCAACAGGGCTACGAGCAGTACTTC. This translates into CASSQQGYEQYF.